These 18 T cell receptor beta chains came from one sample sequenced in a study of regulatory T cells in long-lasting Graves disease. In building TCR beta libraries, iRepertoire HTBI primers were used together with Arm-PCR of CDR3 regions. TCRdb re-called the multiplex PCR reads with MiXCR, one entry per CDR3 protein. The data show roughly 560,000 distinct CDR3 sequences, more than 10% seen once. Time point defined: newly diagnosed GD, antithyroid drugs for less than 3 months. Generation of the TCR library employed RNA extracted from PBMCs. The same specimen was also included in a second study, on T cells in Graves' hyperthyroidism and ophthalmopathy.

The source material was peripheral blood mononuclear cells (PBMCs), sampled at new diagnosis, from a patient treated with antithyroid drugs. Receptors were obtained from a woman aged 30 to 39 with Graves disease.

This clonotype was seen ten or more times. The chain employs TRBV12-3 or TRBV12-4 and TRBJ1-2; D gene ambiguous. The CDR3 covers 16 residues. Trimming pared 5 bases from V and 0 bases from J, leaving 16 bases between. Here the CDR3 reads CASSRDWGTSNYGYTF. In nucleotides, the CDR3 is TGTGCCAGCAGTCGCGACTGGGGTACTTCTAACTATGGCTACACCTTC.

This clonotype has only a few counts. This likely reflects a read error, since a far larger clone is one base away. Here the CDR3 reads CASSDDSYKQYF. The CDR3 nucleotides read TGTGCCAGCAGTGACGACAGCTACAAGCAGTACTTC. The genes are TRBV2 and TRBJ2-7; a possible D gene is TRBD1 (5 bases). The germline CDR1 and CDR2 sequences are SNHLY and FYNNEI. CDR3 length equals 12 residues.

In its sample, this clonotype was seen a few times. The chain combines TRBV19 with TRBJ2-6; 8 nucleotides align to TRBD1. Germline CDR1 and CDR2: LNHDA and SQIVND (reference sequence). The ends lost 9 bases at V and 0 bases at J; junction bases unmatched: 4. CDR3 size: 15 residues. CDR3: CASQGARSGANVLTF. CDR3 nucleotide sequence: TGTGCCAGCCAGGGGGCGCGCTCTGGGGCCAACGTCCTGACTTTC.

J is TRBJ2-4 and V is TRBV28; D possibly corresponds to TRBD2 (5 bases). Trimming shortened V by 3 bases and J by 0 bases, and 15 bases separated the two germline ends. The germline V gene has CDR1 MDHEN and CDR2 SYDVKM. This CDR3 is 17 amino acids long. CDR3 coding DNA: TGTGCCAGCAGTTTCTCGGGGTTAAAAAAAGCCAAAAACATTCAGTACTTC. It encodes CASSFSGLKKAKNIQYF.

This clonotype appeared many times. This chain uses TRBV7-2 with TRBJ2-7; the D gene is possibly TRBD2 (5 bases). V was clipped by 6 bases and J by 8 bases, with 17 bases between them. CDR3 length equals 13 residues. Germline values: CDR1 SGHTA, CDR2 FQGNSA. CDR3 sequence (DNA): TGTGCCAGCAGTCGCCTTAGGACTTCGCAGCAGTACTTC. Encoded protein: CASSRLRTSQQYF.

This clonotype was observed a few times. This chain uses TRBV12-3 or TRBV12-4 with TRBJ2-1; 10 bases line up with TRBD2. Germline trimming cut 7 bases from V and 3 bases from J; bases unmatched to any gene: 6. The CDR3 covers 15 residues. This chain's CDR3 is CASTVTSGIYNEQFF. CDR3 DNA sequence: TGTGCCAGCACCGTAACTAGCGGGATCTACAATGAGCAGTTCTTC.

The rearrangement links TRBV11-3 to TRBJ2-7; a possible D gene is TRBD2 (5 bases). Trimming took 0 bases from V and 4 from J, leaving 13 bases between them. CDR1 and CDR2 (germline): SGHNT, YENEEA. There are 15 residues in the CDR3. The CDR3 spells CASSLDQRGLYEQYF. The CDR3 nucleotides read TGTGCCAGCAGCTTAGATCAAAGAGGGCTTTACGAGCAGTACTTC.

This clonotype has ten or more counts. The chain joins TRBV7-2 to TRBJ1-2; no clear D gene. The CDR3 has 12 residues. V was shortened by 2 bases and J by 4 bases, with 5 bases between the two germline ends. The germline V gene has CDR1 SGHTA and CDR2 FQGNSA. For the CDR3, the DNA is TGTGCCAGCAGCTTATCCAGCTATGGCTACACCTTC. This translates into CASSLSSYGYTF.

V usage is TRBV7-9 and J usage is TRBJ2-1; D call uncertain. There are 14 residues in the CDR3. Per the germline V gene, CDR1 is SEHNR and CDR2 is FQNEAQ (reference sequence). V lost 7 bases to trimming and J lost 13 bases, with 23 bases between them. The CDR3 reads CASTLSYSASSQFF. The CDR3 DNA reads TGTGCCAGCACCCTCAGCTATTCTGCCTCCTCCCAGTTCTTC.

The chain has TRBV6-1 and TRBJ2-3; TRBD1 matches 10 bases. CDR3 size: 18 residues. The junction had 17 bases not matched to a gene; V was cut back by 5 bases and J by 6 bases. Per germline, CDR1 MNHNS and CDR2 SASEGT. DNA of the CDR3: TGTGCCAGCAGTAGGCGGCCGGGACAGGGGATGGAGGTGGATACGCAGTATTTT. It specifies CASSRRPGQGMEVDTQYF.

This clonotype was found a few times. V and J are TRBV5-1 and TRBJ1-2; D is uncertain. The germline V and J ends were trimmed by 3 bases and 0 bases, with 18 bases remaining between them. Germline CDR1 is SGHRS and CDR2 is YFSETQ. The length of the CDR3 is 17 residues. The CDR3 nucleotides are TGCGCCAGCAGCTGGGCCCTGGAGGGATCTGCTAACTATGGCTACACCTTC. Its protein product is CASSWALEGSANYGYTF. The variable domain in full, completed from reference TRBV5-1 and TRBJ1-2, reads KAGVTQTPRYLIKTRGQQVTLSCSPISGHRSVSWYQQTPGQGLQFLFEYFSETQRNKGNFPGRFSGRQFSNSRSEMNVSTLELGDSALYLCASSWALEGSANYGYTFGSGTRLTVV.

Ten or more counts support this clonotype. The chain employs TRBV6-1 and TRBJ2-5, with D perhaps matching TRBD2 (6 bases). The CDR3 has 15 amino acids. CDR1 is MNHNS, CDR2 SASEGT, per germline. V was clipped by 4 bases and J by 7 bases, with 19 bases between them. In DNA, the CDR3 is TGTGCCAGCAGTGTTCCGGGACTCTCACCGGGGACCCAGTACTTC. As protein: CASSVPGLSPGTQYF.

This clonotype was counted ten times or more. The V call is TRBV13, the J call TRBJ2-5; 10 positions match TRBD1. The J segment lost 4 bases and the V segment lost 2 bases, leaving 10 bases of the junction unmatched. Germline CDR1 and CDR2: PRHDT and FYEKMQ (reference sequence). This CDR3 has 17 amino acids. Written as DNA, the CDR3 is TGTGCCAGCAGCTTACCCTGGGCGGACAGGGGGACAGAGACCCAGTACTTC. This sequence encodes CASSLPWADRGTETQYF.

This clonotype was observed at least ten times. The gene calls are TRBV12-3 or TRBV12-4 and TRBJ1-4, with D possibly matching TRBD1 (5 bases). The CDR3 sequence is 15 residues long. Trimming pared 6 bases from V and 0 bases from J, leaving 11 bases between. Written as DNA, the CDR3 is TGTGCCAGCAGCCCCCAGGGAGCAACTAATGAAAAACTGTTTTTT. Translation gives CASSPQGATNEKLFF.

This clonotype was seen many times. The V gene is TRBV11-2, the J gene TRBJ1-3, with D uncertain. This CDR3 has 11 amino acids. Looked up from germline, CDR1 is SGHAT and CDR2 is FQNNGV. V lost 8 bases to trimming and J lost 1 base, with 3 bases between them. The chain's CDR3 is CASSSGNTIYF. CDR3 bases: TGTGCCAGCTCTTCTGGAAACACCATATATTTT.

The chain uses TRBV28 and TRBJ2-1, with 16 bases fitting TRBD2. CDR1 MDHEN and CDR2 SYDVKM come from the germline V gene. V gave up 5 bases and J gave up 8 bases; unmatched junction bases: 9. The CDR3 totals 17 residues. CDR3 in DNA: TGTGCCAGCAGTGGAGGGACTAGCGGGAGGGTCTATCATGAGCAGTTCTTC. As protein: CASSGGTSGRVYHEQFF.

This clonotype was counted only a few times. The rearrangement links TRBV20-1 to TRBJ2-1; possibly TRBD1 or TRBD2 for D (5 bases each). Deletions cut 6 bases from V and 7 bases from J, with 19 bases between. Germline CDR1 DFQATT, CDR2 SNEGSKA (reference sequence). This CDR3 comprises 14 residues. Written as DNA, the CDR3 is TGCAGTGCGCTACTGGGGGTGGGGGTGAATGAGCAGTTCTTC. Amino acids: CSALLGVGVNEQFF.

Comments on this clonotype: A much larger clone lies one base from this, so it may be a read error. V is TRBV12-3 or TRBV12-4 and J is TRBJ2-5; TRBD1 aligns across 7 bases. The end of the DNA is better explained by TRBJ2-1, so the J call may be wrong. The CDR3 contains 16 residues. The CDR3 DNA sequence: TGTGCCATCAGCGAACGGACAGGACCCCGGTACAATGGGCAGTTCTTC. This translates into CAISERTGPRYNGQFF.